This TCR beta chain is drawn from a study of blood T cell repertoires in COVID-19. Source study methods: Reference gene primer amplification yielded estimated nucleated cell counts. Sequencing used immunoSEQ multiplex PCR; TCRdb keeps in-frame clones, though not all of them. That table gives V, J and clone size, and the DNA gave D and trimming. The sample consists of about 480,000 clones, around nine tenths of them appearing once. All recovered Cohort 3 donors got two negative PCRs, got clearance, or saw symptom resolution. The clonotype originates from an older woman who had recovered from COVID-19. Sequencing input: PBMCs or T cells enriched from blood (not recorded which).

The CDR3 loop reads CASSSSGTGANEQFF. For the CDR3, the DNA is TGTGCCAGCAGCTCTAGCGGGACAGGGGCCAATGAGCAGTTCTTC. V is TRBV9 and J is TRBJ2-1; tentatively, D is TRBD1 (10 bases). Germline loops: CDR1 SGDLS, CDR2 YYNGEE. Between the trimmed V and J ends, which lost 4 bases and 6 bases, there was a span of 17 bases. This CDR3 spans 15 amino acids.